One and the same sample provided the 20 T cell receptor beta chains below, sequenced in a study of blood T cell repertoires in COVID-19 (dated by TCRdb to about 2020). The library was generated by the immunoSEQ multiplex PCR assay. Here the immuneACCESS table is served through TCRdb, limited to in-frame sequences with V and J called. Missing clones are a known gap in these copies; in checked studies unresolved V genes cover under half, and the rest lacks a known reason. For this sample there are approximately 300,000 clones; roughly 90% appear just once. Together, the top ten hold about 3.9% of the sample. Sequencing input: peripheral blood. All receptors derive from a woman in her fifties or sixties with active or convalescent COVID-19.

The chain has TRBV6-2 or TRBV6-3 and TRBJ2-3; D may be TRBD2 (7 bases). Germline CDR1 MNHEY, CDR2 SVGEGT. The CDR3 runs 17 residues. Between the trimmed V and J ends, which lost 2 bases and 5 bases, there was a span of 20 bases. CDR3 DNA sequence: TGTGCCAGCAGTTACGCGGGAGATACAGGGTTCCGAGATACGCAGTATTTT. It specifies CASSYAGDTGFRDTQYF.

The chain carries TRBV19 and TRBJ1-1, with a tentative D call TRBD1 (6 bases). V lost 5 bases and J lost 8, with 15 bases in between. Per the germline V gene, CDR1 is LNHDA and CDR2 is SQIVND (reference sequence). The CDR3 totals 13 residues. CDR3 sequence: CASSLGQFGEAFF. The CDR3 DNA reads as TGTGCCAGTAGTCTAGGACAGTTCGGCGAAGCTTTCTTT.

The chain links TRBV6-1 to TRBJ2-7, with D tentatively TRBD2 (7 bases). CDR3 length equals 16 residues. Trimming cost V 6 bases and J 2 bases, with 20 bases left between them. From germline, CDR1 is MNHNS and CDR2 SASEGT. As DNA, the CDR3 is TGTGCCAGCAGAGAAAGCGGGACAAGGGCCACCTACGAGCAGTACTTC. It yields the protein CASRESGTRATYEQYF.

V and J are TRBV19 and TRBJ1-2; D uncertain. The V end lost 3 bases, the J end lost 5 bases, and 7 bases lay between the germline ends. The germline V gene has CDR1 LNHDA and CDR2 SQIVND (reference sequence). This CDR3 comprises 12 residues. The CDR3: CASSIAGYGYTF. The CDR3 region has the DNA TGTGCCAGTAGTATTGCGGGTTATGGCTACACCTTC. The variable domain in full, with the rest retrieved from reference TRBV19 and TRBJ1-2, is DGGITQSPKYLFRKEGQNVTLSCEQNLNHDAMYWYRQDPGQGLRLIYYSQIVNDFQKGDIAEGYSVSREKKESFPLTVTSAQKNPTAFYLCASSIAGYGYTFGSGTRLTVV.

The gene calls are TRBV5-4 and TRBJ1-2; D might be TRBD1 (5 bases). Germline V gene lookup returns CDR1 SGHNT and CDR2 YYREEE (reference sequence). V gave up 1 base and J gave up 4 bases, with 14 bases separating them. This CDR3 comprises 15 residues. The CDR3 sequence: CASSLPSGPLYGYTF. The CDR3 region has the DNA TGTGCCAGCAGCTTGCCGTCAGGGCCCCTCTATGGCTACACCTTC.

The chain uses TRBV19 and TRBJ1-3; no definite D call. V was trimmed by 10 bases and J by 1 base, leaving 14 bases between them. The length of the CDR3 is 14 residues. The germline V gene encodes CDR1 LNHDA and CDR2 SQIVND (reference sequence). The CDR3 here is CATRQVASGNTIYF. CDR3 sequence (DNA): TGTGCCACCCGTCAGGTCGCTTCTGGAAACACCATATATTTT.

The chain has TRBV28 and TRBJ1-5; a possible D gene is TRBD1 (6 bases). With 5 bases removed from V and 5 bases from J, the gap between germline ends came to 16 bases. Germline V gene sequence: CDR1 MDHEN, CDR2 SYDVKM. This CDR3 spans 15 amino acids. CDR3 amino acids: CASSRAGEGDQPQHF. The CDR3 region has the DNA TGTGCCAGCAGTCGCGCAGGGGAGGGGGATCAGCCCCAGCATTTT. The whole variable domain, filled in from reference TRBV28 and TRBJ1-5, reads DVKVTQSSRYLVKRTGEKVFLECVQDMDHENMFWYRQDPGLGLRLIYFSYDVKMKEKGDIPEGYSVSREKKERFSLILESASTNQTSMYLCASSRAGEGDQPQHFGDGTRLSIL.

The V gene is TRBV12-3 or TRBV12-4, the J gene TRBJ1-1; D not resolved. The CDR3 sequence is 12 residues long. Between the trimmed V and J ends, which lost 2 bases and 9 bases, there was a span of 10 bases. The DNA for the CDR3 is TGTGCCAGCAGTTTAAGGGAGGTCCAAGCTTTCTTT. It translates to CASSLREVQAFF.

The chain is built from TRBV6-2 or TRBV6-3 and TRBJ1-2; D uncertain. Germline CDR1 MNHEY, CDR2 SVGEGT. Trimming left V 5 bases short and J 4 bases short, with 8 bases between. The length of the CDR3 is 12 residues. CDR3 sequence reads: CASSRAGYGYTF. The CDR3, as DNA: TGTGCCAGCAGTCGCGCAGGCTATGGCTACACCTTC.

This rearrangement joins TRBV11-3 to TRBJ1-2, with D perhaps matching TRBD1 (5 bases). Between the trimmed V and J ends, which lost 1 base and 0 bases, there was a span of 15 bases. This CDR3 spans 17 amino acids. Germline V CDR1 and CDR2: SGHNT, YENEEA. CDR3 in amino acids: CASSLVRGGEANYGYTF. The CDR3 DNA reads TGTGCCAGCAGCTTAGTAAGGGGAGGGGAAGCTAACTATGGCTACACCTTC.

Details on this clone: This CDR3 is also generated by other DNA sequences in the sample. This rearrangement joins TRBV2 to TRBJ2-1, with 7 bases fitting TRBD1. CDR3 length: 13 amino acids. Germline CDR1 SNHLY, CDR2 FYNNEI. V shed 6 bases, J shed 4 bases, and the junction held 3 bases outside the gene matches. For the CDR3, the DNA is TGTGCCAGCAGCGCGGACAGGTACAATGAGCAGTTCTTC. The encoded protein is CASSADRYNEQFF.

The rearrangement links TRBV11-2 to TRBJ2-3, with D hard to call. The CDR3 is 11 amino acids. Germline values: CDR1 SGHAT, CDR2 FQNNGV. V shed 4 bases and J shed 6 bases, with 5 bases lying between them. CDR3 amino acids: CASSSSDTQYF. The CDR3, as DNA: TGTGCCAGCAGCTCCTCGGATACGCAGTATTTT. Looking up the rest from reference TRBV11-2 and TRBJ2-3 gives the full variable domain: EAGVAQSPRYKIIEKRQSVAFWCNPISGHATLYWYQQILGQGPKLLIQFQNNGVVDDSQLPKDRFSAERLKGVDSTLKIQPAKLEDSAVYLCASSSSDTQYFGPGTRLTVL.

This clone was recorded once. V usage is TRBV28 and J usage is TRBJ2-1; 9 bases match TRBD1. This CDR3 contains 14 residues. V was pared by 7 bases and J by 10 bases, with 11 bases of the junction left unmatched. In germline, CDR1 is MDHEN, CDR2 SYDVKM. The CDR3 spells CASKGQGWKGEQFF. CDR3 nucleotide sequence: TGTGCCAGCAAAGGACAGGGGTGGAAAGGGGAGCAGTTCTTC.

The chain has TRBV11-2 and TRBJ2-1; the match to TRBD2 covers 7 bases. J was trimmed by 3 bases and V by 5 bases; bases with no gene match: 7. The germline V gene encodes CDR1 SGHAT and CDR2 FQNNGV. This CDR3 has 15 residues. CDR3 amino acids: CASSPDGGSYNEQFF. The CDR3 DNA reads as TGTGCCAGCAGCCCTGACGGCGGGAGCTACAATGAGCAGTTCTTC.

The chain combines TRBV6-2 or TRBV6-3 with TRBJ1-2; maybe TRBD1 (5 bases). The CDR3 totals 17 residues. Germline CDR1 and CDR2: MNHEY and SVGEGT. V was trimmed by 2 bases and J by 4 bases, leaving 20 bases between them. This chain's CDR3 is CASSYGRRATGLYGYTF. The CDR3 region has the DNA TGTGCCAGCAGTTACGGCCGCAGGGCCACAGGCCTCTATGGCTACACCTTC.

This CDR3 reads CASSLRGGTEGYTF. Here the CDR3 DNA reads TGTGCCAGCAGCTTAAGGGGGGGTACGGAAGGCTACACCTTC. V gene TRBV13 combines with J gene TRBJ1-2, with D maybe TRBD1 (6 bases). V lost 2 bases, J lost 8 bases, and 15 bases lay in between. Germline V gene lookup returns CDR1 PRHDT and CDR2 FYEKMQ (reference sequence). The CDR3 sequence is 14 residues long.

This clone was seen a handful of times. V is TRBV27 and J is TRBJ1-6; maybe TRBD1 (6 bases). CDR3 length: 14 residues. Trimming took off 5 bases at V and 7 bases at J, with 12 bases between the two ends. The germline gives CDR1 MNHEY, CDR2 SMNVEV (reference sequence). The DNA of the CDR3 is TGTGCCAGCAGTAGCAGGGGCGGCAATTCACCCCTCCACTTT. Amino acid sequence: CASSSRGGNSPLHF.

The V gene is TRBV2, the J gene TRBJ1-3, with D perhaps matching TRBD1 (6 bases). The CDR3 loop spans 13 amino acids. Trimming took 8 bases from V and 4 from J, leaving 12 bases between them. Germline lookup yields CDR1 SNHLY and CDR2 FYNNEI. Here the CDR3 reads CASHRDKGNTIYF. CDR3 nucleotide sequence: TGTGCCAGCCACCGGGACAAGGGAAACACCATATATTTT.

This clone was seen a few times. The chain employs TRBV5-5 and TRBJ2-3; TRBD2 matches at 15 bases. J lost 3 bases, V lost 4 bases, and 12 bases had no gene match. Germline V gene sequence: CDR1 SGHKS, CDR2 YYEKEE (reference sequence). The CDR3 has 19 amino acids. CDR3 bases: TGTGCCAGCAGCCTCCGGGGACTAGCGGGAGGAGGGGGAACAGATACGCAGTATTTT. Translation gives CASSLRGLAGGGGTDTQYF.

The chain combines TRBV27 with TRBJ1-6, with TRBD1 identical over 9 bases. This CDR3 is built from 17 residues. V lost 2 bases, J lost 7 bases, and 9 bases stayed unmatched. Germline lookup yields CDR1 MNHEY and CDR2 SMNVEV (reference sequence). The CDR3 DNA reads TGTGCCAGCAGTTTAAGGGCCCCCGGACAGGGGAATTCACCCCTCCACTTT. It codes for CASSLRAPGQGNSPLHF.